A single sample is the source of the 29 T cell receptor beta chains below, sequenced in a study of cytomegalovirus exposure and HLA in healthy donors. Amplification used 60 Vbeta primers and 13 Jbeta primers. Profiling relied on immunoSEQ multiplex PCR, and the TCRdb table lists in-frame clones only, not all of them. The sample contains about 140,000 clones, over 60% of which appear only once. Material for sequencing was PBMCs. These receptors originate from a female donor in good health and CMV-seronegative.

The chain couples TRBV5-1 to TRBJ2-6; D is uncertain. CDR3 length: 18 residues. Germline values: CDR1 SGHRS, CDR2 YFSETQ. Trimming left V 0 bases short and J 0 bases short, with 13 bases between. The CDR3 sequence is CASSLGVVLSSGANVLTF. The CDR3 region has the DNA TGCGCCAGCAGCTTGGGCGTGGTTCTAAGCTCTGGGGCCAACGTCCTGACTTTC.

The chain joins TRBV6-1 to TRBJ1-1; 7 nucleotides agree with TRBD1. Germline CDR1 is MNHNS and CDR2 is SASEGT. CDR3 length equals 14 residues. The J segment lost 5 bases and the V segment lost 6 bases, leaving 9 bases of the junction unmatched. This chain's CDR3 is CASRGQDSRTEAFF. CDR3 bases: TGTGCCAGCAGAGGACAGGACTCGAGGACTGAAGCTTTCTTT.

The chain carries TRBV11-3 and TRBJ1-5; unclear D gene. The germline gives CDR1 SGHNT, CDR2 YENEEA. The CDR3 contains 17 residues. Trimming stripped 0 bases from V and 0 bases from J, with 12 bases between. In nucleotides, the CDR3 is TGTGCCAGCAGCTTAGAAACAGCCGCATATAGCAATCAGCCCCAGCATTTT. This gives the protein CASSLETAAYSNQPQHF.

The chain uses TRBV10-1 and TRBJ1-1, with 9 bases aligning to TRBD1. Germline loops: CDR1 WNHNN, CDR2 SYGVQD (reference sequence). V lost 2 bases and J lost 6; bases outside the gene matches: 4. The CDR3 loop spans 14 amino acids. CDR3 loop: CASSERDRVAEAFF. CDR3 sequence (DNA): TGCGCCAGCAGTGAGAGGGACAGGGTTGCTGAAGCTTTCTTT.

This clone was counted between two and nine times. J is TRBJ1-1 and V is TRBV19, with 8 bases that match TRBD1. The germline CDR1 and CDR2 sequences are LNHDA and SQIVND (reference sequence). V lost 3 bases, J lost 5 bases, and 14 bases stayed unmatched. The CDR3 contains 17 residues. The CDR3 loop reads CASSIYGQGARGTEAFF. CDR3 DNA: TGTGCCAGTAGTATTTATGGGCAGGGGGCGCGAGGGACTGAAGCTTTCTTT.

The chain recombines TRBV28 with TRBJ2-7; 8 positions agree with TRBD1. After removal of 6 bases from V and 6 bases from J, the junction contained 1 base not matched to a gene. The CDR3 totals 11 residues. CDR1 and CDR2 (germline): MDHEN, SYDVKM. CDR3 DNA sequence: TGTGCCAGCAGGGGGACAGGCGAGCAGTACTTC. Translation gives CASRGTGEQYF. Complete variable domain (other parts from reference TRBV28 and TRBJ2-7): DVKVTQSSRYLVKRTGEKVFLECVQDMDHENMFWYRQDPGLGLRLIYFSYDVKMKEKGDIPEGYSVSREKKERFSLILESASTNQTSMYLCASRGTGEQYFGPGTRLTVT.

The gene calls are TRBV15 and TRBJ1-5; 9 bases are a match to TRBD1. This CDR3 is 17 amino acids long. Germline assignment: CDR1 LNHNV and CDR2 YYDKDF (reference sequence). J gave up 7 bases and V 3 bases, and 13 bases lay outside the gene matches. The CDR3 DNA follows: TGTGCCACCAGCAGGGCCTCCGGGACAGGGAGCGGGCAGCCCCAGCATTTT. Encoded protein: CATSRASGTGSGQPQHF.

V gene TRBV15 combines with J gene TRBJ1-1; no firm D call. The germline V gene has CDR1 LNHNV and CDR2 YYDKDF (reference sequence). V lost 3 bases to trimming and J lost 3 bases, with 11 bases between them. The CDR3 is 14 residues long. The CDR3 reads CATSRSGGYTEAFF. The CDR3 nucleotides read TGTGCCACCAGCAGGTCCGGCGGTTACACTGAAGCTTTCTTT.

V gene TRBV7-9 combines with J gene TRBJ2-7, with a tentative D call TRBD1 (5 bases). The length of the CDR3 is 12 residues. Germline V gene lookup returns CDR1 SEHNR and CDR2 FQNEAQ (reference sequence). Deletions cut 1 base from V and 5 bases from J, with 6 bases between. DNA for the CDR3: TGTGCCAGCAGCTTAGTCAGGGACGAGCAGTACTTC. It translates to CASSLVRDEQYF.

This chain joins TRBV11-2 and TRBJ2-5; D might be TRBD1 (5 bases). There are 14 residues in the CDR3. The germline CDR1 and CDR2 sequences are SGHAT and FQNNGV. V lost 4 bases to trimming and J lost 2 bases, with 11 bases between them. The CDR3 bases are TGTGCCAGCAGCTCCCAGGGTCGGCAAGAGACCCAGTACTTC. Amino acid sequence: CASSSQGRQETQYF.

This CDR3 is CASSLGTVDTQYF. DNA of the CDR3: TGTGCCAGCAGCTTGGGCACAGTAGATACGCAGTATTTT. The chain combines TRBV5-4 with TRBJ2-3; D call uncertain. From germline, CDR1 is SGHNT and CDR2 YYREEE (reference sequence). The CDR3 length is 13 residues. The V gene lost 0 bases and the J gene lost 5 bases, with 7 bases spanning the gap.

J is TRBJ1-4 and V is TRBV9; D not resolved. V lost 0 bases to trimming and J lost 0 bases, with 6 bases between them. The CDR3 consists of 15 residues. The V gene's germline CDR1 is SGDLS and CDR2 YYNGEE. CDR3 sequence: CASSVGHATNEKLFF. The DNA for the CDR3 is TGTGCCAGCAGCGTAGGACATGCAACTAATGAAAAACTGTTTTTT.

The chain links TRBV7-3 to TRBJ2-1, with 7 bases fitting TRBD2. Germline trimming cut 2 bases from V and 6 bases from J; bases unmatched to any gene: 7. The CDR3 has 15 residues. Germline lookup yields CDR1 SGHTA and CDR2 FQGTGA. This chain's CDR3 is CASSLPPGGGNEQFF. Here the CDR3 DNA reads TGTGCCAGCAGCTTACCTCCGGGGGGAGGCAATGAGCAGTTCTTC.

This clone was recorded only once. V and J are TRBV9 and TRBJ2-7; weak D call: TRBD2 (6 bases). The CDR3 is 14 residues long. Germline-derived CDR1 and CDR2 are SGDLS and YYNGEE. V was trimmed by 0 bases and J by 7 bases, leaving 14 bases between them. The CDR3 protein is CASSVGQGGPEQYF. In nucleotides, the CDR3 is TGTGCCAGCAGCGTAGGGCAGGGAGGCCCGGAGCAGTACTTC.

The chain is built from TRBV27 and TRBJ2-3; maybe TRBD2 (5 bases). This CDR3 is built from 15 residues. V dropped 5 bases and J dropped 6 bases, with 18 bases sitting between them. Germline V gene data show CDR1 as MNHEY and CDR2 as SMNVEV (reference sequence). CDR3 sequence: CASSREQLPRDTQYF. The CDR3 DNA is TGTGCCAGCAGTCGGGAACAGCTGCCAAGGGATACGCAGTATTTT.

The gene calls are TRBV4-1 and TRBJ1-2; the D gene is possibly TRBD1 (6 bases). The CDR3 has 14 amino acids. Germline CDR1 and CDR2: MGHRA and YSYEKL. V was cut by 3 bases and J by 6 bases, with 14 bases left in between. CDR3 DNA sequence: TGCGCCAGCAGCCACCTAACAGGGAACCATGGCTACACCTTC. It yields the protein CASSHLTGNHGYTF.

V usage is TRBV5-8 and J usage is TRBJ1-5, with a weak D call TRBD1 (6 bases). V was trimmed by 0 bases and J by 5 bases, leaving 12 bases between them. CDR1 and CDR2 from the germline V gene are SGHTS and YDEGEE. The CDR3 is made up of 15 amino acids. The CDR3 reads CASSLEGRGHQPQHF. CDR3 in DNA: TGTGCCAGCAGCTTGGAGGGCAGGGGCCATCAGCCCCAGCATTTT.

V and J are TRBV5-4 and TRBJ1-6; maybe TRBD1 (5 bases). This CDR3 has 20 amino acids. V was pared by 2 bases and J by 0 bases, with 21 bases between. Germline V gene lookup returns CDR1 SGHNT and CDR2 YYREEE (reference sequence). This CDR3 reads CASSFGNRPPGDSYNSPLHF. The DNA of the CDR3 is TGTGCCAGCAGCTTTGGGAACAGGCCTCCGGGGGACTCCTATAATTCACCCCTCCACTTT.

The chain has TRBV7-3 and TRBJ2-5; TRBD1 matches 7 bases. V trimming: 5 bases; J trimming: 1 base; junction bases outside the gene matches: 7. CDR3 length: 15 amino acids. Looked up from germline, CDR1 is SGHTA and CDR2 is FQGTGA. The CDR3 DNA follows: TGTGCCAGCAGCCTCGGGCGACAGGGCCAAGAGACCCAGTACTTC. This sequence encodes CASSLGRQGQETQYF.

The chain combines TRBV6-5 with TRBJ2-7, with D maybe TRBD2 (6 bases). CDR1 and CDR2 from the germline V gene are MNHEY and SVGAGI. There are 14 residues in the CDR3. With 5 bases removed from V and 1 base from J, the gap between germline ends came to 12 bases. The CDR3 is CASSHMGGSYEQYF. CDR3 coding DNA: TGTGCCAGCAGTCACATGGGGGGTTCCTACGAGCAGTACTTC.

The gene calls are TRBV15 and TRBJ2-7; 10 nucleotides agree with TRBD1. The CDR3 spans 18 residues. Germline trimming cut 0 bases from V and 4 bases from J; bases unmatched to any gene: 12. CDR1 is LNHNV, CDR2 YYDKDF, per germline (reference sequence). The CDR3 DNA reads TGTGCCACCAGCAGAGATTCCCTTAGACAGGGGGCGAAGTACGAGCAGTACTTC. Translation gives CATSRDSLRQGAKYEQYF. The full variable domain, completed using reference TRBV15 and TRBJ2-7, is DAMVIQNPRYQVTQFGKPVTLSCSQTLNHNVMYWYQQKSSQAPKLLFHYYDKDFNNEADTPDNFQSRRPNTSFCFLDIRSPGLGDTAMYLCATSRDSLRQGAKYEQYFGPGTRLTVT.

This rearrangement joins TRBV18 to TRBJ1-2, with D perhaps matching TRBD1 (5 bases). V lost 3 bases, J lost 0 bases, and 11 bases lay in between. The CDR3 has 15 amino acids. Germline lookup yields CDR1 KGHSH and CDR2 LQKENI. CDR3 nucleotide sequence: TGTGCCAGCTCACCCCAGGGCTCAGCTAACTATGGCTACACCTTC. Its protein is CASSPQGSANYGYTF.

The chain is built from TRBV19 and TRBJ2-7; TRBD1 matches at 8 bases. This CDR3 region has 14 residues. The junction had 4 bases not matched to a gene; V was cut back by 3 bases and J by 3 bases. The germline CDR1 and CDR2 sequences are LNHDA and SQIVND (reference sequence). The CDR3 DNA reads TGTGCCAGTAGTATCTCCAGGGGGCTCTACGAGCAGTACTTC. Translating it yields CASSISRGLYEQYF.

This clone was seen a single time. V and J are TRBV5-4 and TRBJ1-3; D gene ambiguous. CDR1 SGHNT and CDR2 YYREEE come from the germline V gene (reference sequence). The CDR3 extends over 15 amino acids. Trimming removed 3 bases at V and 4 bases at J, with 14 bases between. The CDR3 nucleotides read TGTGCCAGCAGCTACCTGGGCCCGAACGGAAACACCATATATTTT. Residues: CASSYLGPNGNTIYF.

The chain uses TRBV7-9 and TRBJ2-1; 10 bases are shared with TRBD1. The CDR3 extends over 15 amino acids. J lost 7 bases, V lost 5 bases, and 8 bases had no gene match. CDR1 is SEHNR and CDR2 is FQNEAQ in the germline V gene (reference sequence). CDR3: CASSTPGTGENEQFF. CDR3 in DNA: TGTGCCAGCAGCACCCCCGGGACAGGGGAAAATGAGCAGTTCTTC.

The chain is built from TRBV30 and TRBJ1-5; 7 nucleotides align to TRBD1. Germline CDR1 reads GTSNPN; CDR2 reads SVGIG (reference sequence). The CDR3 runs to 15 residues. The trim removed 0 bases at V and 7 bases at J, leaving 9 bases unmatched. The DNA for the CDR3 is TGTGCCTGGAGTGTACCCCCCGGAGGGGGCCAGCCCCAGCATTTT. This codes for CAWSVPPGGGQPQHF.

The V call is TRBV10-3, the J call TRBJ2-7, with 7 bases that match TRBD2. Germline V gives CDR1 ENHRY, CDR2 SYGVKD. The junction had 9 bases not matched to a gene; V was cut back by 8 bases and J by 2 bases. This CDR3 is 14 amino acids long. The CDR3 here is CAISGLEDTYEQYF. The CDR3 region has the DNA TGTGCCATCTCAGGACTAGAAGATACCTACGAGCAGTACTTC.

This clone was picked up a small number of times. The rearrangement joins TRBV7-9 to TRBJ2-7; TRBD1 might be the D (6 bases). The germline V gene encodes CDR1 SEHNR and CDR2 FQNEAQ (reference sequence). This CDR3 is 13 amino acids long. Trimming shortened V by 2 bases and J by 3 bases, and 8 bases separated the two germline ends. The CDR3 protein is CASSLQDSYEQYF. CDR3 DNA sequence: TGTGCCAGCAGCTTACAGGACAGCTACGAGCAGTACTTC.

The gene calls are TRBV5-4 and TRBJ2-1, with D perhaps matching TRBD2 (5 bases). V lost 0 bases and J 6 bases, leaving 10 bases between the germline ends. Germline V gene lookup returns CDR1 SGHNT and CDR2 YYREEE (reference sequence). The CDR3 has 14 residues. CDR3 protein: CASSLADRGNEQFF. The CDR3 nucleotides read TGTGCCAGCAGCTTGGCCGATCGGGGCAATGAGCAGTTCTTC.